The 11 T cell receptor beta chains reported below all come from one sample, sequenced in a study of control samples from healthy donors and cancer patients. Generated by immunoSEQ multiplex PCR, the TCRdb table keeps only in-frame clones and is missing some. The sample yields over 120,000 clones, approximately 91% seen once. Source material: blood. These receptors all stem from a man aged 25-45 years in good health.

This sequence joins TRBV6-6 and TRBJ1-4; a weak D match, TRBD1 (6 bases). Germline V gene sequence: CDR1 MNHNY, CDR2 SVGAGI (reference sequence). Trimming removed 0 bases from V and 8 bases from J, with 16 bases in between. CDR3 length: 16 amino acids. CDR3 loop: CASSYSTRDTSEKLFF. The DNA for the CDR3 is TGTGCCAGCAGTTACTCGACAAGGGACACCTCCGAAAAACTGTTTTTT.

The chain uses TRBV19 and TRBJ2-1; 10 positions match TRBD2. Unmatched junction bases numbered 3, after V lost 5 bases and J lost 2 bases. Per the germline V gene, CDR1 is LNHDA and CDR2 is SQIVND (reference sequence). The CDR3 runs 15 residues. The CDR3 DNA follows: TGTGCCAGTAGTCCCGGACTAGCGGCCTACAATGAGCAGTTCTTC. As protein: CASSPGLAAYNEQFF. Drawing the rest from reference TRBV19 and TRBJ2-1, the complete variable domain is DGGITQSPKYLFRKEGQNVTLSCEQNLNHDAMYWYRQDPGQGLRLIYYSQIVNDFQKGDIAEGYSVSREKKESFPLTVTSAQKNPTAFYLCASSPGLAAYNEQFFGPGTRLTVL.

This chain joins TRBV6-5 and TRBJ1-5; weak D call: TRBD1 (5 bases). The CDR3 consists of 14 residues. The germline gives CDR1 MNHEY, CDR2 SVGAGI. V was pared by 6 bases and J by 7 bases, with 16 bases between. CDR3 amino acids: CASSSVGASQPQHF. DNA for the CDR3: TGTGCCAGCAGCTCCGTAGGGGCCTCCCAGCCCCAGCATTTT.

This clone was observed a handful of times. J is TRBJ1-5 and V is TRBV6-6; possibly TRBD1 for D (6 bases). The V end was cut by 7 bases, the J end by 5 bases, with 18 bases between. There are 15 residues in the CDR3. Germline CDR1 is MNHNY and CDR2 is SVGAGI (reference sequence). DNA for the CDR3: TGTGCCAGCATCGCCGGGGGGGGCAAATATCAGCCCCAGCATTTT. Translated, it gives CASIAGGGKYQPQHF.

This clone was seen once. The chain has TRBV23-1 and TRBJ2-1; 10 positions agree with TRBD1. TRBV23-1 is recorded as an ORF, its role being uncertain. J gave up 6 bases and V 4 bases, and 12 bases lay outside the gene matches. CDR3 length: 17 residues. CDR3 nucleotides: TGCGCCAGCAGTCTCGGGGCGGGACAGGGGATGATCAATGAGCAGTTCTTC. Its protein is CASSLGAGQGMINEQFF.

This rearrangement joins TRBV12-5 to TRBJ1-1; D is uncertain. In germline, CDR1 is LGHNT, CDR2 FRNRAP. Between the trimmed V and J ends, which lost 6 bases and 0 bases, there was a span of 8 bases. This CDR3 is built from 13 residues. The CDR3, as DNA: TGTGCTAGTGGCTCTAGGGTGAACACTGAAGCTTTCTTT. Its translation is CASGSRVNTEAFF.

The chain is built from TRBV4-2 and TRBJ2-3, with a weak D call TRBD2 (5 bases). The CDR3 is 16 residues long. V shed 2 bases and J shed 0 bases, with 12 bases lying between them. Per germline, CDR1 LGHNA and CDR2 YNFKEQ. In DNA form, the CDR3 reads TGTGCCAGCAGCCAACAAGGGAGTACTAGCACAGATACGCAGTATTTT. It specifies CASSQQGSTSTDTQYF.

The chain is built from TRBV7-9 and TRBJ1-5; unclear D gene. V was shortened by 5 bases and J by 2 bases, with 13 bases between the two germline ends. Germline V CDR1 and CDR2: SEHNR, FQNEAQ (reference sequence). CDR3 length equals 15 residues. The CDR3 sequence: CASSPPGGGNQPQHF. CDR3 in DNA: TGTGCCAGCAGCCCGCCGGGCGGGGGCAATCAGCCCCAGCATTTT.

V gene TRBV10-2 combines with J gene TRBJ1-1; 8 bases are a match to TRBD1. Germline values: CDR1 WSHSY, CDR2 SAAADI. This CDR3 region has 16 residues. V was pared by 7 bases and J by 0 bases, with 10 bases of the junction left unmatched. The CDR3 DNA reads as TGCGCCAGCAAACTCGGACAGGGCTCGATGAACACTGAAGCTTTCTTT. It translates to CASKLGQGSMNTEAFF.

This chain connects TRBV12-3 or TRBV12-4 to TRBJ1-6; the D is unclear. V was trimmed by 6 bases and J by 7 bases, leaving 10 bases between them. This CDR3 is 13 amino acids long. The CDR3 sequence: CASRGRPNSPLHF. CDR3 bases: TGTGCCAGCAGGGGGAGGCCGAATTCACCCCTCCACTTT.

The chain has TRBV7-2 and TRBJ2-3; D is undetermined. The CDR3 loop spans 14 amino acids. Between the trimmed V and J ends, which lost 5 bases and 2 bases, there was a span of 11 bases. Germline CDR1 and CDR2: SGHTA and FQGNSA. This chain's CDR3 is CASSTRHPTDTQYF. In DNA form, the CDR3 reads TGTGCCAGCAGCACCCGCCACCCCACAGATACGCAGTATTTT. The whole variable domain, remainder taken from reference TRBV7-2 and TRBJ2-3, is GAGVSQSPSNKVTEKGKDVELRCDPISGHTALYWYRQSLGQGLEFLIYFQGNSAPDKSGLPSDRFSAERTGGSVSTLTIQRTQQEDSAVYLCASSTRHPTDTQYFGPGTRLTVL.